This TCR beta chain was sequenced during a study of identical twins. Notes on the study in general: Carriage of fewer insertions was seen in abundant cord blood beta clonotypes, whereas memory repertoires showed none.

TCRdb ran MiXCR on the 5' RACE reads and lists one entry per CDR3 protein. The table shows roughly 1.6 million distinct CDR3 sequences, with less than 40% occurring only once. Germline V gene lookup returns CDR1 DFQATT and CDR2 SNEGSKA (reference sequence). CDR3 size: 10 residues. V was pared by 4 bases and J by 10 bases, with 8 bases between. This clonotype occurred a few times. What it binds is not known. Sequencing was carried out using cord blood. The V call is TRBV20-1, the J call TRBJ2-1; D uncertain. This clonotype was sampled from a newborn girl in good health. The CDR3 DNA follows: TGCAGTGCTACCCGAGGAGAGCAGTTCTTC. This sequence encodes CSATRGEQFF.